This T cell receptor (beta chain) was sequenced in a study of tumor-infiltrating lymphocytes in primary liver carcinoma. Study details: Subjects consisted of male and female patients aged 30 to 69 years.

This clonotype has ten or more counts. TCR beta cDNA came from about 450 ng total RNA, primed with a constant-region primer. Slightly modified ARM-PCR served as the procedure for the TCR beta libraries. These libraries came from three rounds of nested multiplex PCR. Both of the initial two PCR rounds ran for approximately 11 cycles and employed TRBV1-TRBV30 forward primers alongside a C-beta reverse primer. TCRdb processed the multiplex PCR reads anew with MiXCR; each CDR3 protein has one entry. The repertoire consists of around 210,000 distinct CDR3 sequences, with less than 75% occurring once and the leading ten covering roughly 6.8%. For blood RNA, unsorted whole blood served as the source, and germline DNA was extracted too. Prior to the surgical procedure, roughly 4.3 milliliters of peripheral blood were collected. Trimming stripped 4 bases from V and 2 bases from J, with 11 bases between. CDR3 length: 15 residues. The germline V gene encodes CDR1 MGHRA and CDR2 YSYEKL.

Input material: peripheral blood. The chain couples TRBV4-1 to TRBJ2-2; tentative D call: TRBD1 (7 bases). The receptor was isolated from a woman between 55 and 75 years old with primary liver carcinoma and hepatitis B virus infection. CDR3 protein: CASSRGTVNTGELFF. CDR3 sequence (DNA): TGCGCCAGCAGCCGCGGGACAGTTAACACCGGGGAGCTGTTTTTT.